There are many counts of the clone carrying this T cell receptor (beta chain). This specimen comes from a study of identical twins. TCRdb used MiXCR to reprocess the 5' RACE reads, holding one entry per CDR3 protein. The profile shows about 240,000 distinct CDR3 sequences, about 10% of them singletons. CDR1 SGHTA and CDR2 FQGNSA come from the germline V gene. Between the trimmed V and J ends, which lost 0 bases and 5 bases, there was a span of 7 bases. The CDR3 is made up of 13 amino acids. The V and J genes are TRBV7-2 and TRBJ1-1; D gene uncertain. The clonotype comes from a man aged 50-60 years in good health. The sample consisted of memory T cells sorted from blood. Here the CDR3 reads CASSLARGTEAFF. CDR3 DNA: TGTGCCAGCAGCTTAGCGCGGGGTACTGAAGCTTTCTTT.